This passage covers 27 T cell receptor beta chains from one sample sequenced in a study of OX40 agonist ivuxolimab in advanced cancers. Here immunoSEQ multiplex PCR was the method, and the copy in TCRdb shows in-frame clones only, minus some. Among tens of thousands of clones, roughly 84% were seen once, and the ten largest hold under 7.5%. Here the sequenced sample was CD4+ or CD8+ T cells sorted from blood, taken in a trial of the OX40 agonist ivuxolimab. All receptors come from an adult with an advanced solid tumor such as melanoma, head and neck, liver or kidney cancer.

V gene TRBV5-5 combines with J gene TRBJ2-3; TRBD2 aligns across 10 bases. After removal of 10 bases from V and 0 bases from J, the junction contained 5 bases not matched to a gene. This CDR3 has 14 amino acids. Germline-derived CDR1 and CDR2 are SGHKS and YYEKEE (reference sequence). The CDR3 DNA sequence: TGTGCCTCCGGGACTAGCGAAAGCACAGATACGCAGTATTTT. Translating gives CASGTSESTDTQYF.

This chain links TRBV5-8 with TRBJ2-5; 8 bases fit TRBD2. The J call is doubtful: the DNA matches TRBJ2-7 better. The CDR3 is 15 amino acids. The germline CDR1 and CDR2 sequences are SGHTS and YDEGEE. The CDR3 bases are TGTGCCAGCATCCTTCCGGGACTAGAAACCTACGAGCAGTACTTC. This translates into CASILPGLETYEQYF.

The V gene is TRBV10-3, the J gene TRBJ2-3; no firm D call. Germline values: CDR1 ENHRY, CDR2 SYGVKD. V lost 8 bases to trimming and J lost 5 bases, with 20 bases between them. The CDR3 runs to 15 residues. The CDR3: CAIQSPTNTIDTQYF. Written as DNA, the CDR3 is TGTGCCATCCAAAGCCCTACAAACACAATAGATACGCAGTATTTT.

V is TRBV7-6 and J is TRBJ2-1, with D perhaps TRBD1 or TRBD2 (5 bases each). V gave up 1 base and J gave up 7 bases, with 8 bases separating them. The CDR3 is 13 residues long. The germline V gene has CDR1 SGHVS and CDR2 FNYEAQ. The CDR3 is CASSLDWGNEQFF. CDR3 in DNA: TGTGCCAGCAGCTTAGATTGGGGGAATGAGCAGTTCTTC.

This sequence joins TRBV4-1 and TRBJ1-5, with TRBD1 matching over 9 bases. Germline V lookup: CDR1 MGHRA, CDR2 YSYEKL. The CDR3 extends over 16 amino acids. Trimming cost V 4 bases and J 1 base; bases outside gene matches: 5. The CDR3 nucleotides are TGCGCCAGCAGCCCCCTGGGACAGGGAAGCAATCAGCCCCAGCATTTT. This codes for CASSPLGQGSNQPQHF.

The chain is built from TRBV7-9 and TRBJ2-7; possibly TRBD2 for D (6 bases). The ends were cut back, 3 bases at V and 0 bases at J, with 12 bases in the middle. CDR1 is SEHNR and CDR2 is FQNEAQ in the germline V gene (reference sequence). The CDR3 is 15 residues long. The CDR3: CASSFGEASSYEQYF. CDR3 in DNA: TGTGCCAGCAGCTTCGGGGAGGCGAGCTCCTACGAGCAGTACTTC.

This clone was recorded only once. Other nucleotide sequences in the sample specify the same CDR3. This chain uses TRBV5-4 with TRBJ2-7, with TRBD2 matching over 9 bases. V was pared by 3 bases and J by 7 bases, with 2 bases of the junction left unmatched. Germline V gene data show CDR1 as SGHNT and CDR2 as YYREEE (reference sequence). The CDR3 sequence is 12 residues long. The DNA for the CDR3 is TGTGCCAGCAGCTCTCTAGCGGGGGAGCAGTACTTC. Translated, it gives CASSSLAGEQYF. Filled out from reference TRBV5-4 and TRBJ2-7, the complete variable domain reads ETGVTQSPTHLIKTRGQQVTLRCSSQSGHNTVSWYQQALGQGPQFIFQYYREEENGRGNFPPRFSGLQFPNYSSELNVNALELDDSALYLCASSSLAGEQYFGPGTRLTVT.

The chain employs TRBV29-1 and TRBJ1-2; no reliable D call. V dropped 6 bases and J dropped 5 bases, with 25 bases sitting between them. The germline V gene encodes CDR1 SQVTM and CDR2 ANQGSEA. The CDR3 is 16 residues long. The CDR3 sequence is CSVAPRIPPVGYGYTF. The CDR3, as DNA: TGCAGCGTGGCCCCCAGGATTCCTCCGGTGGGATATGGCTACACCTTC. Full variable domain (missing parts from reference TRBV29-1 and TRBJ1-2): SAVISQKPSRDICQRGTSLTIQCQVDSQVTMMFWYRQQPGQSLTLIATANQGSEATYESGFVIDKFPISRPNLTFSTLTVSNMSPEDSSIYLCSVAPRIPPVGYGYTFGSGTRLTVV.

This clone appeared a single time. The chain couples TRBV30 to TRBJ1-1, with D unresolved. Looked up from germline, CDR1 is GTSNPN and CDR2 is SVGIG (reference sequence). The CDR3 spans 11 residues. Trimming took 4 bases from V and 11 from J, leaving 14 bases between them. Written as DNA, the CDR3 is TGTGCCTGGATTCCCACAGCCGGGGCTTTCTTT. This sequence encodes CAWIPTAGAFF.

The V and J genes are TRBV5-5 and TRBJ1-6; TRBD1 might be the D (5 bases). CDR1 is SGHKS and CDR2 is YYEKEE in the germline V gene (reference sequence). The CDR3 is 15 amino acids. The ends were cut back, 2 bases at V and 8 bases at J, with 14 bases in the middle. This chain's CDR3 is CASSFSGRGDSPLHF. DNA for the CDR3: TGTGCCAGCAGCTTCTCGGGTCGAGGGGATTCACCCCTCCACTTT.

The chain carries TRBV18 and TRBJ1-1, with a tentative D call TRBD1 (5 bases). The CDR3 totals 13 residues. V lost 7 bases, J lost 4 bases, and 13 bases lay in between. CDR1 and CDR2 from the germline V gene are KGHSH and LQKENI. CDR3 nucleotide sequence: TGTGCCAGCTTGGCCGGGGGGGGCACTGAAGCTTTCTTT. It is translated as CASLAGGGTEAFF.

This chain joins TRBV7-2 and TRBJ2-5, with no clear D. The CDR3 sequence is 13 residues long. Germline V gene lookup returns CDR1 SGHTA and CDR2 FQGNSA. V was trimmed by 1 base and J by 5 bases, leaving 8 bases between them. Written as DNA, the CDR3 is TGTGCCAGCAGCTTAGTCGAAGTGGAGACCCAGTACTTC. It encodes CASSLVEVETQYF.

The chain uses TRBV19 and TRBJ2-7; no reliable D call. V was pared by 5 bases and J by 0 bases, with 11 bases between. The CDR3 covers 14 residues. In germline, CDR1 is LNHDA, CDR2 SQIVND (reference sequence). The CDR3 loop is CASSVGRTSYEQYF. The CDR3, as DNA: TGTGCCAGTAGTGTAGGCCGAACCTCCTACGAGCAGTACTTC.

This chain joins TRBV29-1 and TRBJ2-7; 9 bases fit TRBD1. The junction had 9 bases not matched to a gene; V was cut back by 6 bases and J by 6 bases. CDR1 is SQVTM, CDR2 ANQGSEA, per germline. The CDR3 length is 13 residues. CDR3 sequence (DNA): TGCAGCGTGCCGGGACAGGGACCTGGCGAGCAGTACTTC. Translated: CSVPGQGPGEQYF.

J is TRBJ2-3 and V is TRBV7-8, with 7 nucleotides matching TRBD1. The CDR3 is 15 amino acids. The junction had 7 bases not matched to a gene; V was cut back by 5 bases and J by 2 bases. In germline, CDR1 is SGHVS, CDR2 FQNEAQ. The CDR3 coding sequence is TGTGCCAGCAGCCGCATGGACAGGCTCACAGATACGCAGTATTTT. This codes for CASSRMDRLTDTQYF.

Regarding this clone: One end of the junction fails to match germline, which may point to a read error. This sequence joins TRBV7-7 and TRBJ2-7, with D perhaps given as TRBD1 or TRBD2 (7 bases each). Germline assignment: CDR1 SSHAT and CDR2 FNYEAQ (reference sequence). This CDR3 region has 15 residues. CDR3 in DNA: TGTGCTAGCAGCCTGAGACAGGGAGGGGTCTACGAGCAGTACTTC. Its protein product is CASSLRQGGVYEQYF.

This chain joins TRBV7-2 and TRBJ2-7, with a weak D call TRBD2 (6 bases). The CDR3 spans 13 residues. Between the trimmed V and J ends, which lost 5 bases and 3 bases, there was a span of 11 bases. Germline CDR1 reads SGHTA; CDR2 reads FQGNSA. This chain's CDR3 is CASSIQEGYEQYF. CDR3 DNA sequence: TGTGCCAGCAGCATCCAGGAGGGCTACGAGCAGTACTTC.

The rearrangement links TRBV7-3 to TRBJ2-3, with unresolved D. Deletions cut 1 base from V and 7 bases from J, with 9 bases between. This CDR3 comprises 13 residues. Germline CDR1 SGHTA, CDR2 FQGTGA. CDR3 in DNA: TGTGCCAGCAGCTTAAGGGGTTCAAATACGCAGTATTTT. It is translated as CASSLRGSNTQYF.

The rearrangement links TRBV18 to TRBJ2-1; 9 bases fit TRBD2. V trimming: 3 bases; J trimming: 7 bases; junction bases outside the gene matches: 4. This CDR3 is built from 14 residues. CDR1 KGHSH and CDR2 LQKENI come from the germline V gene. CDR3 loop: CASSPGLAKNEQFF. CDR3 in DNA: TGTGCCAGCTCACCTGGACTAGCGAAGAATGAGCAGTTCTTC.

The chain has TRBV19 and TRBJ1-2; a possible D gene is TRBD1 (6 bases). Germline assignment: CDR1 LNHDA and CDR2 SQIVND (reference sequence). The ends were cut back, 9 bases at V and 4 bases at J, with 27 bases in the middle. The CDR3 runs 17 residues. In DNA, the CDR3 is TGTGCCAGCGTTGGGGCCCAGGAAGGGGACATAATCTATGGCTACACCTTC. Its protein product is CASVGAQEGDIIYGYTF.

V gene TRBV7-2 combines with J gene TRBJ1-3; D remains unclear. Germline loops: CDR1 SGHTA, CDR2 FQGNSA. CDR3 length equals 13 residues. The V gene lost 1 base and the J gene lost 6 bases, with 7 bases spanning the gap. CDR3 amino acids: CASSLDYVNTIYF. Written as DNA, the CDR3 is TGTGCCAGCAGCTTAGACTATGTAAACACCATATATTTT.

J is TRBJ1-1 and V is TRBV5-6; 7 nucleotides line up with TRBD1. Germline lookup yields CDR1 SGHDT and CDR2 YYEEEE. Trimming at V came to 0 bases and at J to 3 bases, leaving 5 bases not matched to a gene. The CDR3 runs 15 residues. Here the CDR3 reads CASSLGGQYYTEAFF. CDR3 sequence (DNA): TGTGCCAGCAGCTTGGGGGGACAGTATTACACTGAAGCTTTCTTT.

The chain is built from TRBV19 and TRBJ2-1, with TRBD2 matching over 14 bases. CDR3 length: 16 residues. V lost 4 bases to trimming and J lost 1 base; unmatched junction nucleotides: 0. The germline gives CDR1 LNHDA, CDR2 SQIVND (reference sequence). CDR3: CASSRTSGRSYNEQFF. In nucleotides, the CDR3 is TGTGCCAGTAGTAGGACTAGCGGGAGGTCCTACAATGAGCAGTTCTTC.

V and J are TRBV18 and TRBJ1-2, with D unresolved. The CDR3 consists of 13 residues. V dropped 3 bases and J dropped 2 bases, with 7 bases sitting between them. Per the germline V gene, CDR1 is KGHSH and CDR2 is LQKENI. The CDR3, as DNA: TGTGCCAGCTCACCCCCGGGAAACTATGGCTACACCTTC. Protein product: CASSPPGNYGYTF.

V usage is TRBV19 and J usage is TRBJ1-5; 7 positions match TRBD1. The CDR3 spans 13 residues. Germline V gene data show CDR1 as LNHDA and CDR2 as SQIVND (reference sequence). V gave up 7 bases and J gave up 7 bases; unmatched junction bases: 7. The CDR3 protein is CASTLTGNQPQHF. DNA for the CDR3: TGTGCCAGTACCCTGACAGGGAACCAGCCCCAGCATTTT.

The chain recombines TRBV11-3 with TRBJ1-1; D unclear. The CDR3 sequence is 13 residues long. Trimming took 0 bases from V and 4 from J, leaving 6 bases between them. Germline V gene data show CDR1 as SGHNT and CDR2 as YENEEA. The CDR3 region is CASSLDVTTEAFF. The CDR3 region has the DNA TGTGCCAGCAGCTTAGATGTGACCACTGAAGCTTTCTTT.

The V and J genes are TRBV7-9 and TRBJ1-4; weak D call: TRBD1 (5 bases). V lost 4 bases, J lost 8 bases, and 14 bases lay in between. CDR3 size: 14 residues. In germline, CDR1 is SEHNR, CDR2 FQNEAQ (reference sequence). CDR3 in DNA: TGTGCCAGCAGCTGGAAGGGGATCGAGGAAAAACTGTTTTTT. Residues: CASSWKGIEEKLFF.